This T cell receptor (beta chain) is from a study of T cell repertoires in cytomegalovirus infection. The wider study: Public TCR beta signatures provided an indication of both CMV infection and a matching HLA type.

Findings and caveats of the study: Across the ex vivo response, the dominant clonotypes were HLA-C-restricted CMV-specific TCR beta clonotypes.

V was cut by 5 bases and J by 4 bases, with 9 bases left in between. The CDR3 sequence is 13 residues long. CDR1 and CDR2 (germline): LNHDA, SQIVND (reference sequence). Each CDR3 protein is one row after TCRdb ran MiXCR on the reads. The repertoire holds fewer than 950,000 distinct CDR3 sequences, with less than 35% as singletons. In the case of this clonotype: Its antigen is as yet unknown.

The material sequenced was cultured CD8+ T cells from PBMCs, taken from culture after CMV antigen stimulation. The rearrangement links TRBV19 to TRBJ2-1; D is unclear. The clonotype originates from a human donor in good health (CMV status not recorded). Some clones in this sample may be carry-over from other donors' samples. In nucleotides, the CDR3 is TGTGCCAGTAGTCTCGACATGTACAATGAGCAGTTCTTC. It specifies CASSLDMYNEQFF.